This is a list of T cell receptor beta chains from one sample in a study of Graves' ophthalmopathy and Graves' hyperthyroidism. TCRdb re-derived calls from the multiplex PCR reads in MiXCR, one entry per CDR3 protein. This sample carries about 200,000 distinct CDR3 sequences, under 30% of them seen once, and the ten largest clones take 9.1%. The sequenced sample consisted of peripheral blood. The receptors derive from a man in his fifties with Graves' ophthalmopathy. The CDR3 runs from the conserved cysteine through the conserved F or W. The D gene is left open where the match is weak. The size of a clone is reported for some rows only, either as once, few or many, or as a class for expanded clones.

>TRBV5-6|many|TRBJ1-6|.
CASSQGRISSYNSPLHF
TGTGCCAGCAGCCAAGGACGGATTAGCTCCTATAATTCACCCCTCCACTTT
>TRBV11-1|many|TRBJ1-2|.
CASSLAGEWGSNYGYTF
TGTGCCAGCAGCTTAGCAGGGGAATGGGGCTCTAACTATGGCTACACCTTC
>TRBV6-2/TRBV6-3|.|TRBJ2-2|TRBD2
CASSYEGLAGVAGELFF
TGTGCCAGCAGTTACGAGGGACTAGCGGGAGTGGCCGGGGAGCTGTTTTTT
>TRBV6-5|many|TRBJ2-7|TRBD2
CASSYDPGLAVYEQYF
TGTGCCAGCAGTTACGATCCGGGACTAGCAGTCTACGAGCAGTACTTC
>TRBV6-1|.|TRBJ1-2|.
CASSESWTPNNF
TGTGCCAGCAGTGAATCCTGGACACCCAACAACTTC
>TRBV2|.|TRBJ1-1|.
CASRRGRVNTEAFF
TGTGCCAGCCGACGGGGGCGAGTGAACACTGAAGCTTTCTTT
>TRBV27|.|TRBJ2-4|.
CASSSLPFGGDIQYF
TGTGCCAGCAGTTCCCTCCCCTTCGGGGGTGACATTCAGTACTTC
>TRBV20-1|many|TRBJ2-5|TRBD1
CSARRGTGVLSGETQYF
TGCAGTGCTAGGAGAGGGACAGGGGTATTAAGTGGTGAGACCCAGTACTTC
>TRBV19|many|TRBJ1-5|.
CASSIVASNQPQHF
TGTGCCAGTAGTATAGTCGCCAGCAATCAGCCCCAGCATTTT
>TRBV10-3|many|TRBJ1-6|.
CAISVREEDSPLHF
TGTGCCATCAGTGTTCGCGAGGAGGACTCACCCCTCCACTTT
>TRBV6-5|many|TRBJ2-7|TRBD1
CASSSTGTGGYEQYF
TGTGCCAGCAGTTCGACCGGGACAGGGGGCTACGAGCAGTACTTC
>TRBV6-1|.|TRBJ1-5|.
CASSPRVNQPQHF
TGTGCCAGCAGTCCCAGGGTTAATCAGCCCCAGCATTTT
>TRBV6-5|many|TRBJ1-6|.
CASSYSRGSGLNSPLHF
TGTGCCAGCAGTTACTCGAGGGGGTCGGGGCTTAATTCACCCCTCCACTTT
>TRBV5-4|many|TRBJ1-1|TRBD1
CASSQGQVLNEAFF
TGTGCCAGCAGCCAGGGACAGGTTCTGAATGAAGCTTTCTTT
>TRBV24-1|many|TRBJ1-5|TRBD1
CATSDDRGPDQPQHF
TGTGCCACCAGTGACGACAGGGGGCCCGATCAGCCCCAGCATTTT
>TRBV6-2/TRBV6-3|.|TRBJ2-5|.
CASSQQEQETQYF
TGTGCCAGCAGTCAACAGGAACAAGAGACCCAGTACTTC
>TRBV5-1|many|TRBJ2-7|.
CASSSRQTPYEQYF
TGCGCCAGCAGCTCCCGACAGACTCCCTACGAGCAGTACTTC
>TRBV6-2/TRBV6-3|.|TRBJ2-2|TRBD1
CASSYPTGGWTGELFF
TGTGCCAGCAGTTACCCGACAGGGGGCTGGACCGGGGAGCTGTTTTTT
>TRBV12-3/TRBV12-4|many|TRBJ2-7|.
CASSYVDEQYF
TGTGCCAGCAGTTACGTAGACGAGCAGTACTTC
>TRBV6-1|.|TRBJ1-2|.
CASSEAGSSGVYGYTF
TGTGCCAGCAGTGAAGCGGGAAGCTCGGGCGTCTATGGCTACACCTTC
>TRBV6-2/TRBV6-3|.|TRBJ1-1|.
CASSRPSANTEAFF
TGTGCCAGCAGCCGGCCATCCGCGAACACTGAAGCTTTCTTT
>TRBV24-1|few|TRBJ2-7|.
CATSDTYEQYF
TGTGCCACCAGTGACACCTACGAGCAGTACTTC
>TRBV7-3|.|TRBJ1-1|.
CASSLGRSTRAFF
TGTGCCAGCAGCTTAGGGAGGTCGACAAGAGCTTTCTTT
>TRBV20-1|many|TRBJ2-5|.
CSARGGAGGETQYF
TGCAGTGCTAGAGGGGGTGCAGGGGGGGAGACCCAGTACTTC
>TRBV7-2|many|TRBJ2-2|TRBD2
CASSLGRSVTGEPFF
TGTGCCAGCAGCCTCGGGAGGTCGGTCACCGGGGAGCCGTTTTTT
>TRBV3-1|many|TRBJ2-7|.
CASSQWGEQYF
TGTGCCAGCAGCCAATGGGGCGAGCAGTACTTC
>TRBV30|.|TRBJ1-1|.
CAWSRDIIITEAFF
TGTGCCTGGAGTCGGGACATTATCATCACTGAAGCTTTCTTT
>TRBV6-4|.|TRBJ1-1|TRBD1
CASRPGGAEAFF
TGTGCCAGCAGACCAGGGGGGGCTGAAGCTTTCTTT
>TRBV18|many|TRBJ2-7|.
CASSSEGGSGSYEQYF
TGTGCCAGCTCCAGTGAGGGCGGTAGCGGTTCCTACGAGCAGTACTTC
>TRBV3-1|many|TRBJ2-2|.
CASSQSLGELFF
TGTGCCAGCAGCCAAAGTCTCGGGGAGCTGTTTTTT
>TRBV28|.|TRBJ2-7|TRBD1
CASRGTGNYEQYF
TGTGCCAGCAGAGGGACAGGGAACTACGAGCAGTACTTC
>TRBV28|.|TRBJ2-7|TRBD2
CASRTPILAGYEQYF
TGTGCCAGCAGGACCCCAATCCTAGCGGGATACGAGCAGTACTTC
>TRBV30|.|TRBJ2-5|.
CASTTNQETQYF
TGTGCCTCTACTACCAACCAAGAGACCCAGTACTTC
>TRBV28|many|TRBJ2-7|.
CASSLRTIWGPSYEQYF
TGTGCCAGCAGTTTAAGGACCATCTGGGGCCCTTCCTACGAGCAGTACTTC
>TRBV6-5|many|TRBJ1-2|.
CASSYRSSGAHGYTF
TGTGCCAGCAGTTACAGGTCTTCGGGGGCTCATGGCTACACCTTC
>TRBV15|.|TRBJ2-5|.
CATSNHETQYF
TGTGCCACCAGCAACCACGAGACCCAGTACTTC
>TRBV28|many|TRBJ1-5|TRBD1
CASRDRAQQPQHF
TGTGCCAGCAGAGACAGGGCGCAGCAGCCCCAGCATTTT
>TRBV29-1|.|TRBJ1-5|.
CSVVVGGGRDQPQHF
TGCAGCGTTGTCGTGGGAGGAGGGCGGGATCAGCCCCAGCATTTT
>TRBV12-3/TRBV12-4|.|TRBJ2-4|.
CASSLGQILGIQYF
TGTGCCAGCTCCTTGGGGCAGATTTTAGGCATTCAGTACTTC
>TRBV6-5|.|TRBJ1-1|TRBD1
CASSYPRGGRTEAFF
TGTGCCAGCAGTTACCCCAGGGGGGGCCGGACTGAAGCTTTCTTT
>TRBV25-1|many|TRBJ1-1|.
CASSPGGVTEAFF
TGTGCCAGCAGCCCAGGAGGAGTGACTGAAGCTTTCTTT
>TRBV7-8|.|TRBJ1-2|.
CASSLDARPTNYGYTF
TGTGCCAGCAGCTTAGATGCCCGACCTACCAACTATGGCTACACCTTC
>TRBV6-2/TRBV6-3|.|TRBJ1-1|.
CASSPPGARATEAFF
TGTGCCAGCAGTCCACCGGGGGCCAGGGCCACTGAAGCTTTCTTT
>TRBV6-2/TRBV6-3|many|TRBJ1-2|.
CASSPFGRNYGYTF
TGTGCCAGCAGCCCATTCGGACGGAACTATGGCTACACCTTC
>TRBV7-8|many|TRBJ1-5|.
CASSLGRLGNQPQHF
TGTGCCAGCAGCTTAGGTAGGCTTGGCAATCAGCCCCAGCATTTT
>TRBV10-3|many|TRBJ2-7|TRBD2
CAIKTGTSDDVVREQYF
TGTGCCATCAAAACCGGGACTAGCGACGACGTGGTTCGGGAGCAGTACTTC
>TRBV6-2/TRBV6-3|many|TRBJ2-7|TRBD1
CASSYRDSSYEQYF
TGTGCCAGCAGTTACCGGGACAGCTCCTACGAGCAGTACTTC
>TRBV6-1|.|TRBJ1-6|TRBD1
CASRTGRYSPLHF
TGTGCCAGCAGGACAGGGCGGTATTCACCCCTCCACTTT
>TRBV11-1|many|TRBJ2-5|.
CASSLVGEETQYF
TGTGCCAGCAGCTTAGTGGGGGAAGAGACCCAGTACTTC
>TRBV27|few|TRBJ1-1|.
CASSQTGRNTEAFF
TGTGCCAGCAGTCAAACGGGCAGGAACACTGAAGCTTTCTTT
>TRBV6-5|many|TRBJ2-2|.
CASSYASAGELFF
TGTGCCAGCAGTTACGCTAGTGCCGGGGAGCTGTTTTTT
>TRBV2|many|TRBJ2-7|.
CASVVSGGLADEQYF
TGTGCCAGCGTAGTTAGCGGAGGACTCGCCGACGAGCAGTACTTC
>TRBV6-2/TRBV6-3|.|TRBJ2-2|TRBD2
CASSYLGLAGGGTGELFF
TGTGCCAGCAGTTACCTTGGACTAGCGGGAGGAGGAACCGGGGAGCTGTTTTTT
>TRBV19|many|TRBJ1-1|.
CASSMVIMGAEAFF
TGTGCCAGTAGTATGGTAATCATGGGGGCTGAAGCTTTCTTT
>TRBV19|many|TRBJ2-2|.
CASSIDPGRNTGELFF
TGTGCCAGTAGTATAGATCCGGGCAGAAACACCGGGGAGCTGTTTTTT
>TRBV5-1|.|TRBJ2-2|TRBD1
CVSRSGTVNTGELFF
TGCGTCAGCAGATCCGGGACAGTGAACACCGGGGAGCTGTTTTTT
>TRBV5-1|many|TRBJ1-1|.
CASSFTGYPMNTEAFF
TGCGCCAGCAGCTTTACAGGTTACCCTATGAACACTGAAGCTTTCTTT
>TRBV7-2|.|TRBJ1-6|.
CASSLGTTVNSPLHF
TGTGCCAGCAGCTTAGGGACGACGGTTAATTCACCCCTCCACTTT
>TRBV6-5|many|TRBJ2-2|TRBD2
CASSYGGGTGELFF
TGTGCCAGCAGTTACGGCGGGGGAACCGGGGAGCTGTTTTTT